A selection of T cell receptor beta chains follows, all from one sample in a study of blood T cells in healthy people across ages. TCRdb ran MiXCR on the 5' RACE reads and lists one entry per CDR3 protein. This sample carries about 1.6 million distinct CDR3 sequences, about 32% of them seen once, and the ten largest clones take roughly 12%. The sequencing input was blood. These receptors were collected from a woman aged 25-40 years in good health. Both conserved end residues are part of each CDR3. D genes are given only for firm matches. The size of a clone is reported for some rows only, either as once, few or many, or as a class for expanded clones.

clone size: -
J gene: TRBJ2-7
V gene: TRBV6-5
D gene: TRBD1
CDR3 protein: CASSYPSGQQTSYEQYF
CDR3 DNA: TGTGCCAGCAGTTACCCCTCGGGACAGCAGACCTCCTACGAGCAGTACTTC

clone size: -
J gene: TRBJ1-3
V gene: TRBV30
D gene: -
CDR3 protein: CAWGFSSSGNTIYF
CDR3 DNA: TGTGCCTGGGGTTTCTCCAGCTCTGGAAACACCATATATTTT

clone size: few
J gene: TRBJ2-7
V gene: TRBV11-2
D gene: TRBD2
CDR3 protein: CASSPREGLAAYEQYF
CDR3 DNA: TGTGCCAGCAGCCCTAGGGAGGGACTAGCGGCCTACGAGCAGTACTTC

clone size: few
J gene: TRBJ2-7
V gene: TRBV4-2
D gene: TRBD1
CDR3 protein: CASSQDPGQGGDEQYF
CDR3 DNA: TGTGCCAGCAGCCAAGATCCCGGACAGGGGGGCGACGAGCAGTACTTC

clone size: -
J gene: TRBJ1-2
V gene: TRBV5-1
D gene: -
CDR3 protein: CASSSSYELGSRNYGYTF
CDR3 DNA: TGCGCCAGCAGCTCAAGTTACGAACTTGGTAGTCGGAACTATGGCTACACCTTC

clone size: -
J gene: TRBJ2-7
V gene: TRBV3-1
D gene: -
CDR3 protein: CASSQDGGAPLDEQYF
CDR3 DNA: TGTGCTAGCAGCCAAGATGGCGGGGCCCCTTTGGACGAGCAGTACTTC

clone size: -
J gene: TRBJ2-3
V gene: TRBV15
D gene: -
CDR3 protein: CATSRRGRTDTQYF
CDR3 DNA: TGTGCCACCAGCAGAAGGGGACGCACAGATACGCAGTATTTT

clone size: -
J gene: TRBJ1-1
V gene: TRBV20-1
D gene: -
CDR3 protein: CSAVSMNTEAFF
CDR3 DNA: TGCAGTGCTGTTTCGATGAACACTGAAGCTTTCTTT

clone size: few
J gene: TRBJ2-7
V gene: TRBV11-2
D gene: -
CDR3 protein: CASSFRTGILGLGEQYF
CDR3 DNA: TGTGCCAGCAGCTTCCGAACAGGAATACTAGGGTTGGGAGAGCAGTACTTC

clone size: few
J gene: TRBJ1-2
V gene: TRBV9
D gene: -
CDR3 protein: CASSPLIDGYTF
CDR3 DNA: TGTGCCAGCAGCCCCCTCATAGATGGCTACACCTTC

clone size: -
J gene: TRBJ1-1
V gene: TRBV6-1
D gene: -
CDR3 protein: CASSEGSSTHTEAFF
CDR3 DNA: TGTGCCAGCAGTGAGGGCTCGTCTACCCACACTGAAGCTTTCTTT

clone size: few
J gene: TRBJ2-2
V gene: TRBV4-1
D gene: -
CDR3 protein: CASSSGTLRSPGELFF
CDR3 DNA: TGCGCCAGCAGCAGCGGGACACTTAGGTCGCCCGGGGAGCTGTTTTTT

clone size: many
J gene: TRBJ2-5
V gene: TRBV29-1
D gene: -
CDR3 protein: CSVDGAGTPRETQYF
CDR3 DNA: TGCAGCGTTGATGGGGCCGGGACCCCAAGGGAGACCCAGTACTTC

clone size: few
J gene: TRBJ2-7
V gene: TRBV6-2/TRBV6-3
D gene: TRBD1
CDR3 protein: CASRDYGQGPYEQYF
CDR3 DNA: TGTGCCAGCAGAGACTATGGACAGGGGCCCTACGAGCAGTACTTC

clone size: -
J gene: TRBJ1-1
V gene: TRBV4-1
D gene: -
CDR3 protein: CASSQAPDYGTEAFF
CDR3 DNA: TGCGCCAGCAGCCAAGCCCCAGATTACGGCACTGAAGCTTTCTTT

clone size: -
J gene: TRBJ2-7
V gene: TRBV30
D gene: TRBD2
CDR3 protein: CAWSVGTTSYEQYF
CDR3 DNA: TGTGCCTGGAGTGTAGGGACTACCTCCTACGAGCAGTACTTC

clone size: -
J gene: TRBJ2-6
V gene: TRBV3-1
D gene: -
CDR3 protein: CASSQIGFSGANVLTF
CDR3 DNA: TGTGCCAGCAGCCAAATTGGATTCTCTGGGGCCAACGTCCTGACTTTC

clone size: few
J gene: TRBJ2-5
V gene: TRBV5-6
D gene: TRBD2
CDR3 protein: CASSGFLAGVGETQYF
CDR3 DNA: TGTGCCAGCAGCGGTTTCTTAGCGGGAGTTGGGGAGACCCAGTACTTC

clone size: -
J gene: TRBJ1-1
V gene: TRBV15
D gene: TRBD1
CDR3 protein: CATSRTGQGAMQTEAFF
CDR3 DNA: TGTGCCACCAGCAGAACGGGACAGGGGGCCATGCAGACTGAAGCTTTCTTT

clone size: -
J gene: TRBJ1-1
V gene: TRBV10-3
D gene: TRBD1
CDR3 protein: CAMRDRVANTEAFF
CDR3 DNA: TGTGCCATGCGGGACAGGGTGGCGAACACTGAAGCTTTCTTT

clone size: -
J gene: TRBJ2-1
V gene: TRBV20-1
D gene: TRBD2
CDR3 protein: CSASFPGLAGGACNEQFF
CDR3 DNA: TGCAGTGCTAGTTTCCCGGGACTAGCGGGGGGCGCCTGCAATGAGCAGTTCTTC

clone size: -
J gene: TRBJ2-3
V gene: TRBV10-1
D gene: TRBD1
CDR3 protein: CASSEQGQATDTQYF
CDR3 DNA: TGCGCCAGCAGTGAGCAGGGACAGGCAACAGATACGCAGTATTTT

clone size: -
J gene: TRBJ2-1
V gene: TRBV13
D gene: -
CDR3 protein: CASTNDSYNEQFF
CDR3 DNA: TGTGCCAGCACCAACGACAGCTACAATGAGCAGTTCTTC

clone size: -
J gene: TRBJ1-2
V gene: TRBV4-1
D gene: -
CDR3 protein: CASSPLGGSYYGYTF
CDR3 DNA: TGCGCCAGCAGCCCACTTGGGGGGTCTTACTATGGCTACACCTTC

clone size: -
J gene: TRBJ2-7
V gene: TRBV6-6
D gene: TRBD2
CDR3 protein: CASSHPAGGDLFYEQYF
CDR3 DNA: TGTGCCAGCAGTCACCCAGCGGGAGGGGATTTGTTCTACGAGCAGTACTTC

clone size: -
J gene: TRBJ2-4
V gene: TRBV11-2
D gene: -
CDR3 protein: CASSSRGTLRVGNIQYF
CDR3 DNA: TGTGCCAGCAGCTCCCGGGGGACGCTAAGGGTCGGCAACATTCAGTACTTC

clone size: few
J gene: TRBJ1-2
V gene: TRBV2
D gene: -
CDR3 protein: CASSSARGYTF
CDR3 DNA: TGTGCCAGCAGTTCAGCGAGAGGCTACACCTTC

clone size: many
J gene: TRBJ2-5
V gene: TRBV4-1
D gene: -
CDR3 protein: CASSQVGLRAQYF
CDR3 DNA: TGCGCCAGCAGCCAAGTTGGCTTAAGGGCCCAGTACTTC

clone size: few
J gene: TRBJ2-1
V gene: TRBV11-2
D gene: TRBD2
CDR3 protein: CASSPSREGRQFF
CDR3 DNA: TGTGCCAGCAGCCCAAGTAGGGAGGGACGGCAGTTCTTC

clone size: -
J gene: TRBJ2-7
V gene: TRBV6-2/TRBV6-3
D gene: -
CDR3 protein: CASSYSPGTDYEQYF
CDR3 DNA: TGTGCCAGCAGTTACTCCCCCGGGACGGACTACGAGCAGTACTTC

clone size: -
J gene: TRBJ2-3
V gene: TRBV11-2
D gene: TRBD1
CDR3 protein: CASTDGDRYTDTQYF
CDR3 DNA: TGTGCCAGCACGGACGGGGACAGGTACACAGATACGCAGTATTTT

clone size: -
J gene: TRBJ2-4
V gene: TRBV27
D gene: TRBD1
CDR3 protein: CASSPFVDRGGFGKNIQYF
CDR3 DNA: TGTGCCAGCAGTCCTTTTGTGGACAGGGGCGGGTTCGGCAAAAACATTCAGTACTTC

clone size: few
J gene: TRBJ2-7
V gene: TRBV20-1
D gene: TRBD2
CDR3 protein: CSTRRELYEQYF
CDR3 DNA: TGCAGTACCAGGCGGGAGCTCTACGAGCAGTACTTC

clone size: few
J gene: TRBJ2-7
V gene: TRBV28
D gene: -
CDR3 protein: CASSLYAVEQYF
CDR3 DNA: TGTGCCAGCAGTTTATATGCCGTAGAGCAGTACTTC

clone size: many
J gene: TRBJ2-7
V gene: TRBV20-1
D gene: -
CDR3 protein: CSAADGSTYEQYF
CDR3 DNA: TGCAGTGCCGCGGACGGATCCACCTACGAGCAGTACTTC

clone size: -
J gene: TRBJ2-3
V gene: TRBV7-3
D gene: -
CDR3 protein: CASSRSPPPDTQYF
CDR3 DNA: TGTGCCAGCAGCCGCTCCCCCCCCCCAGATACGCAGTATTTT

clone size: -
J gene: TRBJ1-5
V gene: TRBV4-1
D gene: -
CDR3 protein: CASSGHKGRNQPQHF
CDR3 DNA: TGCGCCAGCAGCGGGCATAAGGGGCGGAATCAGCCCCAGCATTTT

clone size: few
J gene: TRBJ1-4
V gene: TRBV6-1
D gene: -
CDR3 protein: CATSRVNNEKLFF
CDR3 DNA: TGTGCCACTAGCCGGGTAAATAATGAAAAACTGTTTTTT

clone size: -
J gene: TRBJ1-2
V gene: TRBV6-1
D gene: TRBD1
CDR3 protein: CASSGGAGTGIYGYTF
CDR3 DNA: TGTGCCAGCAGTGGTGGGGCCGGGACAGGGATCTATGGCTACACCTTC

clone size: -
J gene: TRBJ1-1
V gene: TRBV6-1
D gene: TRBD1
CDR3 protein: CASRIDRGHTEAFF
CDR3 DNA: TGTGCCAGCAGGATAGACAGGGGACACACTGAAGCTTTCTTT

clone size: few
J gene: TRBJ2-3
V gene: TRBV9
D gene: -
CDR3 protein: CASGRVTGTQYF
CDR3 DNA: TGTGCCAGTGGCAGGGTCACAGGTACGCAGTATTTT

clone size: -
J gene: TRBJ2-1
V gene: TRBV27
D gene: TRBD2
CDR3 protein: CASTWGEGANEQFF
CDR3 DNA: TGTGCCAGCACCTGGGGGGAGGGAGCCAATGAGCAGTTCTTC

clone size: -
J gene: TRBJ1-2
V gene: TRBV5-1
D gene: TRBD1
CDR3 protein: CASSQVGTGPHQGDGYTF
CDR3 DNA: TGCGCCAGCAGCCAAGTGGGGACAGGTCCCCACCAAGGGGATGGCTACACCTTC

clone size: few
J gene: TRBJ2-5
V gene: TRBV7-9
D gene: TRBD2
CDR3 protein: CASSLRAGTETQYF
CDR3 DNA: TGTGCCAGCAGCCTAAGAGCGGGGACAGAGACCCAGTACTTC

clone size: -
J gene: TRBJ2-7
V gene: TRBV10-3
D gene: TRBD2
CDR3 protein: CAISGFVAGGLSSYEQYF
CDR3 DNA: TGTGCCATCAGTGGATTTGTAGCGGGAGGCTTAAGCTCCTACGAGCAGTACTTC

clone size: many
J gene: TRBJ2-1
V gene: TRBV12-3/TRBV12-4
D gene: TRBD2
CDR3 protein: CASSMGRGLVYVEQFF
CDR3 DNA: TGTGCCAGCAGCATGGGGAGGGGACTAGTTTATGTTGAGCAGTTCTTC

clone size: few
J gene: TRBJ1-4
V gene: TRBV25-1
D gene: TRBD1
CDR3 protein: CASSGGTVEKLFF
CDR3 DNA: TGTGCCAGCAGTGGGGGGACAGTGGAAAAACTGTTTTTT

clone size: -
J gene: TRBJ2-1
V gene: TRBV10-3
D gene: -
CDR3 protein: CAIKGGTSEQFF
CDR3 DNA: TGTGCCATCAAGGGGGGGACGAGTGAGCAGTTCTTC

clone size: -
J gene: TRBJ2-3
V gene: TRBV6-1
D gene: -
CDR3 protein: CASSEASHGPRGDTQYF
CDR3 DNA: TGTGCCAGCAGTGAAGCATCCCACGGGCCGCGGGGTGATACGCAGTATTTT

clone size: once
J gene: TRBJ2-3
V gene: TRBV12-3/TRBV12-4
D gene: TRBD2
CDR3 protein: CASSLGLVADAQYF
CDR3 DNA: TGTGCCAGCAGTCTGGGACTAGTCGCAGATGCGCAGTATTTT

clone size: -
J gene: TRBJ1-3
V gene: TRBV5-1
D gene: -
CDR3 protein: CASSPQDSGNTIYF
CDR3 DNA: TGCGCCAGCAGCCCCCAGGACTCTGGAAACACCATATATTTT

clone size: few
J gene: TRBJ2-5
V gene: TRBV12-3/TRBV12-4
D gene: TRBD2
CDR3 protein: CASSFLLAGGPETQYF
CDR3 DNA: TGTGCCAGCAGTTTCCTCCTAGCGGGAGGGCCCGAGACCCAGTACTTC

clone size: -
J gene: TRBJ1-3
V gene: TRBV6-1
D gene: -
CDR3 protein: CASSEAGRSSGNTIYF
CDR3 DNA: TGTGCCAGCAGTGAAGCGGGGAGAAGCTCTGGAAACACCATATATTTT

clone size: few
J gene: TRBJ2-2
V gene: TRBV20-1
D gene: -
CDR3 protein: CTPTSNTGELFF
CDR3 DNA: TGCACCCCCACCAGTAACACCGGGGAGCTGTTTTTT

clone size: -
J gene: TRBJ2-5
V gene: TRBV2
D gene: TRBD1
CDR3 protein: CASSAVDRGTETQYF
CDR3 DNA: TGTGCCAGCAGTGCAGTAGACAGGGGGACGGAGACCCAGTACTTC

clone size: -
J gene: TRBJ1-5
V gene: TRBV25-1
D gene: TRBD1
CDR3 protein: CASSDALQGGNQPQHF
CDR3 DNA: TGTGCCAGCAGTGACGCCTTACAGGGGGGAAATCAGCCCCAGCATTTT

clone size: -
J gene: TRBJ1-6
V gene: TRBV6-5
D gene: -
CDR3 protein: CASREGGNSPLHF
CDR3 DNA: TGTGCCAGCAGGGAGGGCGGTAATTCACCCCTCCACTTT

clone size: few
J gene: TRBJ1-5
V gene: TRBV29-1
D gene: -
CDR3 protein: CSVAGGEGSNQPQHF
CDR3 DNA: TGCAGCGTTGCCGGCGGTGAGGGTAGCAATCAGCCCCAGCATTTT

clone size: -
J gene: TRBJ2-1
V gene: TRBV5-1
D gene: -
CDR3 protein: CASSSPDSSDEQFF
CDR3 DNA: TGCGCCAGCAGCTCCCCGGACAGCTCGGATGAGCAGTTCTTC

clone size: -
J gene: TRBJ2-3
V gene: TRBV9
D gene: -
CDR3 protein: CASSRPGSTDTQYF
CDR3 DNA: TGTGCCAGCAGCCGACCCGGGAGCACAGATACGCAGTATTTT